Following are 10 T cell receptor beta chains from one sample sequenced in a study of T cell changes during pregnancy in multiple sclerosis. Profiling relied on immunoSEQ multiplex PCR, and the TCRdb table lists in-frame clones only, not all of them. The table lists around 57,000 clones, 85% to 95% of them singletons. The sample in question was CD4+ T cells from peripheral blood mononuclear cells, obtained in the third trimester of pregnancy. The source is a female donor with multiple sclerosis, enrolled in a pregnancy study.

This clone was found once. CDR3 bases: TGTGCCAGCAGCGATGCAGGAGGAAGAGGAAACACCATATATTTT. It specifies CASSDAGGRGNTIYF. V usage is TRBV7-2 and J usage is TRBJ1-3, with D uncertain. CDR1 and CDR2 (germline): SGHTA, FQGNSA. With 5 bases removed from V and 4 bases from J, the gap between germline ends came to 15 bases. CDR3 size: 15 residues.

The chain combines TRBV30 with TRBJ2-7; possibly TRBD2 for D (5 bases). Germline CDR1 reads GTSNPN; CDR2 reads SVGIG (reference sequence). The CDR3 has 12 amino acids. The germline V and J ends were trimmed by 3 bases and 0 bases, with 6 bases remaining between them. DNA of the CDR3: TGTGCCTGGAGGGGAGACTCCTACGAGCAGTACTTC. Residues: CAWRGDSYEQYF.

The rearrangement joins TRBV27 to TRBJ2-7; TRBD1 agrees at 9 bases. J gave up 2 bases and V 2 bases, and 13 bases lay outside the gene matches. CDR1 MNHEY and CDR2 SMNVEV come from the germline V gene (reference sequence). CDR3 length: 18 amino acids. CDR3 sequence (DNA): TGTGCCAGCAGTTTACGCTTCCGGGACAGGGAAAGAACCTACGAGCAGTACTTC. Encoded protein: CASSLRFRDRERTYEQYF.

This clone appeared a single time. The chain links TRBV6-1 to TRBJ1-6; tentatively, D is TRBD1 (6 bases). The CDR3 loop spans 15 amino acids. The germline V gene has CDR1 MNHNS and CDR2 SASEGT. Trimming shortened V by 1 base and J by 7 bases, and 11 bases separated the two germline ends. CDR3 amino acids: CASSEGGGRNSPLHF. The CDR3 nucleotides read TGTGCCAGCAGTGAAGGGGGGGGCAGAAATTCACCCCTCCACTTT.

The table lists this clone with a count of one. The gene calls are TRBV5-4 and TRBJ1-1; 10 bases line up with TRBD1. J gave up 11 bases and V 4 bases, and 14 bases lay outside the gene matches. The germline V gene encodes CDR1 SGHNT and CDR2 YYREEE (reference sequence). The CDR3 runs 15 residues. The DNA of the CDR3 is TGTGCCAGCAGCGTGGCCGGGACAGGGGTAAAAAAGGCTTTCTTT. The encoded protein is CASSVAGTGVKKAFF. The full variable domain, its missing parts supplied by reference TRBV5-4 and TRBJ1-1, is ETGVTQSPTHLIKTRGQQVTLRCSSQSGHNTVSWYQQALGQGPQFIFQYYREEENGRGNFPPRFSGLQFPNYSSELNVNALELDDSALYLCASSVAGTGVKKAFFGQGTRLTVV.

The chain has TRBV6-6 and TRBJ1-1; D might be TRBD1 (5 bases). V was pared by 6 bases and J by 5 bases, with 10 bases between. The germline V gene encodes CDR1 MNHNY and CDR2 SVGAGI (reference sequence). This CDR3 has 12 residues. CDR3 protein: CASRTEGTEAFF. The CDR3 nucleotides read TGTGCCAGCAGGACAGAAGGGACTGAAGCTTTCTTT.

For the CDR3, the DNA is TGCGCCAGCAGCGAACTAGCGGGGACTAGCACAGATACGCAGTATTTT. Encoded protein: CASSELAGTSTDTQYF. V is TRBV5-1 and J is TRBJ2-3; TRBD2 agrees at 10 bases. Germline V lookup: CDR1 SGHRS, CDR2 YFSETQ. This CDR3 region has 16 residues. V was pared by 4 bases and J by 0 bases, with 5 bases of the junction left unmatched.

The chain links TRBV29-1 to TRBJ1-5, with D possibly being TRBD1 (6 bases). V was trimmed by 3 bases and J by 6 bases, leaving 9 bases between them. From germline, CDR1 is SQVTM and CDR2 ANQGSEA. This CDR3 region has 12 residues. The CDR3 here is CSVEDSGQPQHF. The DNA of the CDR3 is TGCAGCGTTGAGGACAGCGGTCAGCCCCAGCATTTT. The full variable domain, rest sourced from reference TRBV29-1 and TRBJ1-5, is SAVISQKPSRDICQRGTSLTIQCQVDSQVTMMFWYRQQPGQSLTLIATANQGSEATYESGFVIDKFPISRPNLTFSTLTVSNMSPEDSSIYLCSVEDSGQPQHFGDGTRLSIL.

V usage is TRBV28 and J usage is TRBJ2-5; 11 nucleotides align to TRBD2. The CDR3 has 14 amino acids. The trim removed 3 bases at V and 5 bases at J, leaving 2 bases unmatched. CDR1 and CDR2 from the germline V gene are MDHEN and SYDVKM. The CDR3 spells CASSFRTSGETQYF. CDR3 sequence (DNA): TGTGCCAGCAGTTTCAGGACTAGCGGGGAGACCCAGTACTTC.

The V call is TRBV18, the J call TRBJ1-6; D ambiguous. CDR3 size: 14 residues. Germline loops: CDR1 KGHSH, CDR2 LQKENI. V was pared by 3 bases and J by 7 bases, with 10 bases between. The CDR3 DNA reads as TGTGCCAGCTCACCGAGCGGCCTAAATTCACCCCTCCACTTT. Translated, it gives CASSPSGLNSPLHF. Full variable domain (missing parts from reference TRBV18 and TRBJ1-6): NAGVMQNPRHLVRRRGQEARLRCSPMKGHSHVYWYRQLPEEGLKFMVYLQKENIIDESGMPKERFSAEFPKEGPSILRIQQVVRGDSAAYFCASSPSGLNSPLHFGNGTRLTVT.